Presented here are 22 T cell receptor beta chains from one specimen sequenced in a study of blood T cells in healthy people across ages. The second PCR ran about 7 to 12 cycles with a sample-barcoded 5' primer and J-beta primers. In TCRdb, the 5' RACE reads were re-called with MiXCR into one record per CDR3 protein. The table lists 650,000 to 800,000 distinct CDR3 sequences, 40% to 50% of them singletons. What was sequenced was blood. The receptors derive from a man between 60 and 70 years old in good health.

The rearrangement uses TRBV20-1 and TRBJ2-7; D is undetermined. The CDR3 is made up of 13 amino acids. Germline assignment: CDR1 DFQATT and CDR2 SNEGSKA (reference sequence). V was shortened by 2 bases and J by 2 bases, with 10 bases between the two germline ends. CDR3 residues: CSARTGSTYEQYF. CDR3 sequence (DNA): TGCAGTGCTAGAACCGGGTCGACCTACGAGCAGTACTTC.

The V gene is TRBV4-3, the J gene TRBJ1-5; no clear D gene. V was pared by 0 bases and J by 6 bases, with 12 bases between. The CDR3 loop spans 15 amino acids. Germline V lookup: CDR1 LGHNA, CDR2 YSLEER. The CDR3: CASSQERAVLQPQHF. CDR3 in DNA: TGCGCCAGCAGCCAAGAACGAGCAGTCCTTCAGCCCCAGCATTTT.

This clonotype was seen a few times. The rearrangement joins TRBV20-1 to TRBJ2-7; 7 bases fit TRBD1. CDR3 length: 14 residues. CDR1 DFQATT and CDR2 SNEGSKA come from the germline V gene (reference sequence). Losses at the gene ends were 6 bases for V and 0 bases for J; bases not matched to a gene: 8. The CDR3 nucleotides are TGCAGTGCGACCACAGGGGCGAGCTCCTACGAGCAGTACTTC. This sequence encodes CSATTGASSYEQYF.

The chain is built from TRBV7-2 and TRBJ2-2; D is perhaps TRBD2 (6 bases). V gave up 8 bases and J gave up 5 bases, with 15 bases separating them. The germline CDR1 and CDR2 sequences are SGHTA and FQGNSA. The length of the CDR3 is 14 residues. The CDR3 region is CASLGSVGTGELFF. The CDR3 DNA reads as TGTGCCAGCCTCGGGAGCGTCGGGACCGGGGAGCTGTTTTTT.

This clonotype turned up a few times. The CDR3 DNA is TGTGCCAGCAGTTTTCCCGCGGGGCACAACAATGAGCAGTTCTTC. As protein: CASSFPAGHNNEQFF. This sequence joins TRBV27 and TRBJ2-1, with TRBD2 as a possible D gene (6 bases). CDR3 length: 15 amino acids. V was clipped by 3 bases and J by 5 bases, with 14 bases between them. Germline V gives CDR1 MNHEY, CDR2 SMNVEV (reference sequence).

V is TRBV29-1 and J is TRBJ2-7, with 8 bases identical to TRBD2. The germline V gene encodes CDR1 SQVTM and CDR2 ANQGSEA. The CDR3 spans 15 residues. Losses at the gene ends were 3 bases for V and 5 bases for J; bases not matched to a gene: 12. The CDR3 nucleotides read TGCAGCGTTGAGTTGTTCGGGGGGGTTCGAGACGAGCAGTACTTC. Translated: CSVELFGGVRDEQYF.

The chain is built from TRBV24-1 and TRBJ2-1; 7 bases fit TRBD1. The J segment lost 5 bases and the V segment lost 3 bases, leaving 9 bases of the junction unmatched. Germline V lookup: CDR1 KGHDR, CDR2 SFDVKD. This CDR3 region has 16 residues. In DNA, the CDR3 is TGTGCCACCAGTGATGTGACAGGGATTCTACACAATGAGCAGTTCTTC. Protein: CATSDVTGILHNEQFF.

This clonotype was counted only a few times. The gene calls are TRBV12-3 or TRBV12-4 and TRBJ2-1; D might be TRBD2 (7 bases). The CDR3 has 16 amino acids. V lost 7 bases, J lost 4 bases, and 20 bases lay in between. CDR3 region: CASIPLGGAGYNEQFF. The CDR3 nucleotides read TGTGCCAGCATCCCCCTGGGGGGGGCGGGGTACAATGAGCAGTTCTTC.

The rearrangement links TRBV6-5 to TRBJ2-7, with a tentative D call TRBD1 (5 bases). The CDR3 loop spans 17 amino acids. Trimming took 2 bases from V and 1 from J, leaving 18 bases between them. The germline V gene encodes CDR1 MNHEY and CDR2 SVGAGI. The CDR3 sequence is CASSYGVETEYSYEQYF. The CDR3 DNA sequence: TGTGCCAGCAGTTACGGTGTCGAGACAGAATATTCCTACGAGCAGTACTTC.

The V gene is TRBV5-6, the J gene TRBJ2-5; possibly TRBD2 for D (5 bases). The ends were cut back, 1 base at V and 3 bases at J, with 13 bases in the middle. The CDR3 runs to 15 residues. Germline CDR1 and CDR2: SGHDT and YYEEEE. The CDR3 DNA follows: TGTGCCAGCAGCTTGCTAGGACGGGGAAAAGAGACCCAGTACTTC. Protein product: CASSLLGRGKETQYF.

The rearrangement joins TRBV29-1 to TRBJ1-4, with D unresolved. Germline assignment: CDR1 SQVTM and CDR2 ANQGSEA. This CDR3 comprises 11 residues. Trimming pared 5 bases from V and 7 bases from J, leaving 8 bases between. The CDR3 bases are TGCAGCGTTCCGTACGGTGAAAAACTGTTTTTT. Residues: CSVPYGEKLFF.

The chain combines TRBV21-1 with TRBJ2-7. TRBV21-1 is termed a pseudogene. This CDR3 comprises 15 residues. The CDR3 region is CASSNPDGESYEQYF. The DNA of the CDR3 is TGTGCCAGCAGCAACCCAGATGGGGAGTCCTACGAGCAGTACTTC.

This clonotype was picked up a small number of times. The CDR3 nucleotides read TGCAGTGCTAACAGACTAGCGGGGGGGAATCTAGAGACCCAGTACTTC. Translation gives CSANRLAGGNLETQYF. The chain joins TRBV20-1 to TRBJ2-5, with 14 bases identical to TRBD2. There are 16 residues in the CDR3. Losses at the gene ends were 4 bases for V and 4 bases for J; bases not matched to a gene: 8. Looked up from germline, CDR1 is DFQATT and CDR2 is SNEGSKA (reference sequence).

This clonotype was seen only a few times. The rearrangement links TRBV4-3 to TRBJ1-4; 10 bases fit TRBD1. Looked up from germline, CDR1 is LGHNA and CDR2 is YSLEER. The CDR3 covers 23 residues. Trimming took 0 bases from V and 4 from J; bases not matched to a gene: 23. CDR3 residues: CASSQDTPHPHLDRGRVNEKLFF. The CDR3 DNA reads TGCGCCAGCAGCCAAGATACCCCACACCCCCACCTAGACAGGGGGCGTGTTAATGAAAAACTGTTTTTT.

The gene calls are TRBV29-1 and TRBJ2-1; D might be TRBD1 or TRBD2, each matching 5 bases. CDR1 and CDR2 (germline): SQVTM, ANQGSEA. V was pared by 4 bases and J by 8 bases, with 9 bases between. The length of the CDR3 is 11 residues. The CDR3 bases are TGCAGCGTTGCCGGGGCCGATGAGCAGTTCTTC. This codes for CSVAGADEQFF.

The V and J genes are TRBV3-1 and TRBJ2-3; maybe TRBD2 (6 bases). CDR1 LGHDT and CDR2 YNNKEL come from the germline V gene (reference sequence). The CDR3 length is 16 residues. V gave up 1 base and J gave up 1 base, with 12 bases separating them. Here the CDR3 DNA reads TGTGCCAGCAGCCAAGTTCTGCGGGGCGGCACAGATACGCAGTATTTT. This encodes CASSQVLRGGTDTQYF.

The V gene is TRBV20-1, the J gene TRBJ2-7; TRBD2 agrees at 9 bases. The DNA end lines up better with TRBJ2-5; the J call may be wrong. CDR1 and CDR2 (germline): DFQATT, SNEGSKA (reference sequence). The CDR3 has 15 residues. The CDR3 DNA is TGCAGTGCTAGAGATGCTAGCGGGGATGGGGAGACCCAGTACTTC. It is translated as CSARDASGDGETQYF.

As to this clonotype: A much larger clonotype is one base distant, so this may be a read error. The chain uses TRBV20-1 and TRBJ2-4; D may correspond to TRBD1 or TRBD2 (5 bases each). The last part of the DNA fits TRBJ2-7 better; the J call may be wrong. CDR1 and CDR2 (germline): DFQATT, SNEGSKA (reference sequence). This CDR3 contains 14 residues. The CDR3 coding sequence is TGCAGTGCTCCCCGGGCGAGGGGCGGCTACGAGCAGTACTTC. Its protein is CSAPRARGGYEQYF.

This rearrangement joins TRBV29-1 to TRBJ2-7; 11 positions agree with TRBD2. The CDR3 is 17 residues long. Germline CDR1 SQVTM, CDR2 ANQGSEA. The trim removed 4 bases at V and 7 bases at J, leaving 18 bases unmatched. CDR3 DNA sequence: TGCAGCGTTGCTAGCGGGGGGATCACGAGCTCCTACAATGAGCAGTACTTC. Its translation is CSVASGGITSSYNEQYF.

This clonotype was found a few times. This chain uses TRBV6-2 or TRBV6-3 with TRBJ2-5; maybe TRBD2 (6 bases). CDR1 is MNHEY and CDR2 is SVGEGT in the germline V gene. Trimming removed 6 bases at V and 5 bases at J, with 10 bases between. The CDR3 spans 12 residues. The CDR3, as DNA: TGTGCCAGCAGGTTCGGGGGTGAGACCCAGTACTTC. Translated: CASRFGGETQYF.

J is TRBJ2-5 and V is TRBV12-3 or TRBV12-4, with D hard to call. This CDR3 contains 14 residues. V dropped 2 bases and J dropped 5 bases, with 12 bases sitting between them. CDR3 in amino acids: CASSLTSLYETQYF. CDR3 in DNA: TGTGCCAGCAGTTTAACCAGTCTTTACGAGACCCAGTACTTC.

The V and J genes are TRBV12-3 or TRBV12-4 and TRBJ1-2; D is uncertain. V was clipped by 8 bases and J by 7 bases, with 17 bases between them. The CDR3 contains 13 residues. CDR3 in amino acids: CASGRTPAPGYTF. CDR3 DNA sequence: TGTGCCAGCGGGAGGACGCCAGCGCCTGGCTACACCTTC.